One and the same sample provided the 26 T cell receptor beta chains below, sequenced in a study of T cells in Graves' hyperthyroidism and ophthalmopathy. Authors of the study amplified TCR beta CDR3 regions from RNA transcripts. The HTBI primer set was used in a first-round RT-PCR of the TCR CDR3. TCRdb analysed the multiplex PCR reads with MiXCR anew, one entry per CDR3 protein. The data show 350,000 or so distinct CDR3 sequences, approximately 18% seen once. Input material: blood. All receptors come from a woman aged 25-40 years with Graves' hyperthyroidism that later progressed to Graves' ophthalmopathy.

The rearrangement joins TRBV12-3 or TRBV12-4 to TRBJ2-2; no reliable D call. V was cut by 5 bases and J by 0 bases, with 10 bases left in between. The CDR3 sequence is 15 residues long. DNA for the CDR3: TGTGCCAGCAGTCGGCATACAACGAACACCGGGGAGCTGTTTTTT. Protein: CASSRHTTNTGELFF.

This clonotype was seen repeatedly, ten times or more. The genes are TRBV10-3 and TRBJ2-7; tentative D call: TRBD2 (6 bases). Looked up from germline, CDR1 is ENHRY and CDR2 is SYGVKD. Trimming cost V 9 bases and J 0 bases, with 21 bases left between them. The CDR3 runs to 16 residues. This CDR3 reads CAIRASEKTSSYEQYF. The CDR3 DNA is TGTGCCATTCGTGCTAGCGAAAAAACAAGCTCCTACGAGCAGTACTTC.

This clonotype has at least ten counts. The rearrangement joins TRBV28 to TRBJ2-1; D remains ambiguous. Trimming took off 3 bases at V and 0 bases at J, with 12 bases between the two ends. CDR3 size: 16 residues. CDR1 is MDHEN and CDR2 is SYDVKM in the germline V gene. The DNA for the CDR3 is TGTGCCAGCAGTTTCTTCCGGGCGAGCTCCTACAATGAGCAGTTCTTC. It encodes CASSFFRASSYNEQFF.

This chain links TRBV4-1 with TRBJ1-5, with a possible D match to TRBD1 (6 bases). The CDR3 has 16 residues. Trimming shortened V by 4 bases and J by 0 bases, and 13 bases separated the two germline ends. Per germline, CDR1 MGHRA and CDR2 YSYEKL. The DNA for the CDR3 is TGCGCCAGCAGCCTCGACGGACAGTATAGCAATCAGCCCCAGCATTTT. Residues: CASSLDGQYSNQPQHF.

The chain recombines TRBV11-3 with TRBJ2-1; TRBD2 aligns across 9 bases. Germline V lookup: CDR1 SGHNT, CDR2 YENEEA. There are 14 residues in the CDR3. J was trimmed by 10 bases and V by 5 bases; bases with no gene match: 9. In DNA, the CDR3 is TGTGCCAGCAGCAGAGGACTAGCGCGGGAGGAGCAGTTCTTC. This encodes CASSRGLAREEQFF.

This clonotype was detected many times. CDR3 protein: CASSLGSQPQHF. Here the CDR3 DNA reads TGTGCCAGCAGCTTGGGATCCCAGCCCCAGCATTTT. The rearrangement joins TRBV5-6 to TRBJ1-5; no definite D call. The CDR3 runs to 12 residues. With 0 bases removed from V and 7 bases from J, the gap between germline ends came to 5 bases. CDR1 SGHDT and CDR2 YYEEEE come from the germline V gene.

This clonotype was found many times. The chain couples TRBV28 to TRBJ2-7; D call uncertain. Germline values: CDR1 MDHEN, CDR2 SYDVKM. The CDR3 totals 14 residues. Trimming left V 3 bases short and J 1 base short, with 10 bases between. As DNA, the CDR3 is TGTGCCAGCAGTTTTCCCAGGCTGTCCTACGAGCAGTACTTC. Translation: CASSFPRLSYEQYF.

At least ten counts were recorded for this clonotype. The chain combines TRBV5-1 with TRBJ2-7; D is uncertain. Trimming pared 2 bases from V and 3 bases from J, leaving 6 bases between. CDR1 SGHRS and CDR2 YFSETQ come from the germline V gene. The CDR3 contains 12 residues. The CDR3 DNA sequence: TGCGCCAGCAGCTTTGAACACTACGAGCAGTACTTC. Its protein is CASSFEHYEQYF.

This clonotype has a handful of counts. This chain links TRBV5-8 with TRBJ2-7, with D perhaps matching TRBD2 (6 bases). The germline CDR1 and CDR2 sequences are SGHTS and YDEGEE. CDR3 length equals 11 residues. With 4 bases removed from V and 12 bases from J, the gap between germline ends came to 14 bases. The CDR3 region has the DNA TGTGCCAGCAGCCCACGCGCGGGGCCGTACTTC. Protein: CASSPRAGPYF.

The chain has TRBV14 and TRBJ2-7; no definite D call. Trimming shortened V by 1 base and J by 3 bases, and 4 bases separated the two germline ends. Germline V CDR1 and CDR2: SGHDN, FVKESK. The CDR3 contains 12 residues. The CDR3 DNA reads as TGTGCCAGCAGCCAAGCCGACTACGAGCAGTACTTC. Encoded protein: CASSQADYEQYF.

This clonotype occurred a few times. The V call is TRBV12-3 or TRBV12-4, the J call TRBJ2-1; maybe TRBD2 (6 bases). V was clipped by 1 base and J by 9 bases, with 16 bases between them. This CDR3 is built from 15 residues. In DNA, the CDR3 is TGTGCCAGCAGTTTAGAGGGGACGGGAGTTGGTGAGCAGTTCTTC. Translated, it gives CASSLEGTGVGEQFF.

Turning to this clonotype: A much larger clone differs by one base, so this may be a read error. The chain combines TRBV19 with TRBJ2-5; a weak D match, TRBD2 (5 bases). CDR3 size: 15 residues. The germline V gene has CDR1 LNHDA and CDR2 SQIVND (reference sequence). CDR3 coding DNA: TGTGCCAGTAGTATAGTTGTCGGGATCCCAGAGACCCAGCACTTC. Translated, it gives CASSIVVGIPETQHF.

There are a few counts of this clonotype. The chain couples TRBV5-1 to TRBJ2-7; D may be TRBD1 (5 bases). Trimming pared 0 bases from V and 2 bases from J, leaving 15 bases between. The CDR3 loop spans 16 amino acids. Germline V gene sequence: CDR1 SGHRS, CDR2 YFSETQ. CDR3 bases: TGCGCCAGCAGCTTGGTACTCCAGGGCGTAACCTACGAGCAGTACTTC. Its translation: CASSLVLQGVTYEQYF. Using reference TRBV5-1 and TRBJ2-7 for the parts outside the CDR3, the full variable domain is KAGVTQTPRYLIKTRGQQVTLSCSPISGHRSVSWYQQTPGQGLQFLFEYFSETQRNKGNFPGRFSGRQFSNSRSEMNVSTLELGDSALYLCASSLVLQGVTYEQYFGPGTRLTVT.

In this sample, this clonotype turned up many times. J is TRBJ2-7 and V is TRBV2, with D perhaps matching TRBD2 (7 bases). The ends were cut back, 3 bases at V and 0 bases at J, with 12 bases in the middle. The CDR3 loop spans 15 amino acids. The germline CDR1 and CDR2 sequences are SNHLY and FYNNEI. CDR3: CASSDEGGSSYEQYF. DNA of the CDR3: TGTGCCAGCAGTGATGAGGGGGGGAGCTCCTACGAGCAGTACTTC.

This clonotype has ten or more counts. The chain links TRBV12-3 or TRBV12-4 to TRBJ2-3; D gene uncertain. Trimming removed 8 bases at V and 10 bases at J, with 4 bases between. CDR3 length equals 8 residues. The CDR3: CASPAQYF. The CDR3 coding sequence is TGTGCCAGCCCAGCGCAGTATTTT.

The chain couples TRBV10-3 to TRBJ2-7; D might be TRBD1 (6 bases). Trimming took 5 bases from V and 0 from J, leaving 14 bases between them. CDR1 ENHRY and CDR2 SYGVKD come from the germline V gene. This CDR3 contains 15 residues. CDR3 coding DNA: TGTGCCATCAGTCGGGACACCCGATACTCCTACGAGCAGTACTTC. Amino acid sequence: CAISRDTRYSYEQYF.

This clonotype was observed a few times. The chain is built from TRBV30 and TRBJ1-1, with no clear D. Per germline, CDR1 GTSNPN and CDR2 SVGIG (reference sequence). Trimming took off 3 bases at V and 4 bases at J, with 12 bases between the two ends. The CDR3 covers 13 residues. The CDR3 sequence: CAWSDLGSTEAFF. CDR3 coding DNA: TGTGCCTGGAGCGATTTGGGGAGCACTGAAGCTTTCTTT.

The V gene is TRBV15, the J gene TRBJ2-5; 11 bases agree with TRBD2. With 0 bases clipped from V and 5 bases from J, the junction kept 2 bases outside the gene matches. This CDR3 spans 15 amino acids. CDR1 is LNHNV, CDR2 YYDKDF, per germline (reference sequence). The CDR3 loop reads CATSRETSGVETQYF. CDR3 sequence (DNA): TGTGCCACCAGCAGAGAGACTAGCGGGGTGGAGACCCAGTACTTC.

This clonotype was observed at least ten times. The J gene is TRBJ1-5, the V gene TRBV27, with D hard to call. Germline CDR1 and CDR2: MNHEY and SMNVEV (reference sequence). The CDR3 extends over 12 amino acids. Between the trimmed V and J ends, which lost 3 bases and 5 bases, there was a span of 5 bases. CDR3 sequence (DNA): TGTGCCAGCAGTTTTGTCGATCAGCCCCAGCATTTT. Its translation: CASSFVDQPQHF.

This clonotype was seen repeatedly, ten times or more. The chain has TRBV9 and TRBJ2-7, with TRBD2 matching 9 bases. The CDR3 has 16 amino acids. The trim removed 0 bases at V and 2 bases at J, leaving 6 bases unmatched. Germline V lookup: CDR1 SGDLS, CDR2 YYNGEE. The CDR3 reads CASSVGGGGRAYEQYF. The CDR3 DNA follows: TGTGCCAGCAGCGTAGGCGGCGGCGGGAGGGCCTACGAGCAGTACTTC.

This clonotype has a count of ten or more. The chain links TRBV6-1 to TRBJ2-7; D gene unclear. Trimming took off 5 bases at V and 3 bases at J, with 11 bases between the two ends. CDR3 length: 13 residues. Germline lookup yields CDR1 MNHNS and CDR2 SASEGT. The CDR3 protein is CASSNGFGYEQYF. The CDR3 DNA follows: TGTGCCAGCAGTAACGGATTTGGCTACGAGCAGTACTTC.

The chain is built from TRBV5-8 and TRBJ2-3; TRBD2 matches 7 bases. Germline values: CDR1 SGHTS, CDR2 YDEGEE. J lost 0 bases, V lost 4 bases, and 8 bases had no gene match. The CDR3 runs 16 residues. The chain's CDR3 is CASSRRLAASTDTQYF. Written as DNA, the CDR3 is TGTGCCAGCAGCCGGAGACTAGCAGCTAGCACAGATACGCAGTATTTT.

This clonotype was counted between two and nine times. The CDR3 here is CSASSPENTEAFF. The CDR3 DNA sequence: TGCAGTGCTTCATCCCCAGAGAACACTGAAGCTTTCTTT. The chain couples TRBV20-1 to TRBJ1-1; D gene uncertain. The CDR3 spans 13 residues. Germline V gene lookup returns CDR1 DFQATT and CDR2 SNEGSKA (reference sequence). V lost 5 bases and J lost 1, with 11 bases in between.

CDR3 sequence: CATSRDPGTEETQYF. The CDR3 DNA is TGTGCCACCAGCAGAGATCCAGGGACGGAAGAGACCCAGTACTTC. V and J are TRBV15 and TRBJ2-5, with D perhaps matching TRBD1 or TRBD2 (5 bases each). Germline lookup yields CDR1 LNHNV and CDR2 YYDKDF (reference sequence). The V gene lost 0 bases and the J gene lost 3 bases, with 11 bases spanning the gap. The CDR3 consists of 15 residues.

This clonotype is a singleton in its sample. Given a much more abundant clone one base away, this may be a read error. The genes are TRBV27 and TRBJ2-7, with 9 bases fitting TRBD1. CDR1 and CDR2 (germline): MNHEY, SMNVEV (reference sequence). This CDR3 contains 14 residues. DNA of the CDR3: TGTACCAGCAGTTTACGACAGGGGGTGTACGAGCAGTACTTC. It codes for CTSSLRQGVYEQYF.

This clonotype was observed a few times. Written as DNA, the CDR3 is TGTGCCAGTAGTCCAGCCTCAACAGGGGAGCGGGGCTACACCTTC. This gives the protein CASSPASTGERGYTF. This chain uses TRBV19 with TRBJ1-2; 7 bases agree with TRBD1. Germline V CDR1 and CDR2: LNHDA, SQIVND (reference sequence). V was pared by 5 bases and J by 8 bases, with 14 bases of the junction left unmatched. The CDR3 consists of 15 residues.